Sequencing of this TCR beta chain was carried out in a study of cytomegalovirus exposure and HLA in healthy donors. Comment on this clone: Its antigen is currently unknown.

Study outcomes and limitations: Later analysis found that TCR beta chains associated with HLA were more clonally expanded than other, equally common chains. Later analysis associated a missense DCLRE1C variant with TCR beta V- and J-gene trimming. 87-base-pair reads could not separate some V segments, including TRBV6-2 and TRBV6-3.

Use of 60 Vbeta and 13 Jbeta primers characterized the PCR. Clones were sequenced by immunoSEQ multiplex PCR, and TCRdb holds only the in-frame ones, with some missing. This table has around 200,000 clones, roughly four fifths appearing once. The V end lost 7 bases, the J end lost 4 bases, and 11 bases lay between the germline ends. The germline CDR1 and CDR2 sequences are MNHNY and SVGAGI (reference sequence). This CDR3 is built from 12 residues. The chain couples TRBV6-6 to TRBJ2-7; D perhaps matches TRBD2 (5 bases). The source is a man over 45 in good health and CMV-seronegative. The source material was PBMCs. The CDR3 nucleotides read TGTGCCAGCACTAGCACGGAATACGAGCAGTACTTC. Translating it yields CASTSTEYEQYF.